This T cell receptor (beta chain) came from a study of cytomegalovirus exposure and HLA in healthy donors. Study-wide results and limits: Some highly shared sequence variants likely arose as a pipeline artifact. Later analysis showed TCR association rates varying by HLA locus, highest for DRB1 and lowest for HLA-C.

The V end was cut by 3 bases, the J end by 2 bases, with 18 bases between. The CDR3 consists of 17 residues. CDR1 is SGHRS and CDR2 is YFSETQ in the germline V gene. Comment on this clone: What it recognizes is unknown.

PCR was performed using 60 Vbeta and 13 Jbeta primers. The assay was immunoSEQ multiplex PCR, and TCRdb's table has in-frame clones only and misses some. In total, the table holds under 90,000 clones. The sequence came from a man over 45 in good health and CMV-seropositive. The chain has TRBV5-1 and TRBJ1-3; possible D gene TRBD1, 5 bases. The sequenced material came from PBMCs. The CDR3 here is CASSSPAGDQAGNTIYF. In nucleotides, the CDR3 is TGCGCCAGCAGCTCCCCGGCGGGGGATCAAGCTGGAAACACCATATATTTT.